This T cell receptor beta chain was recorded in a study of control samples from healthy donors and cancer patients. CDR3 length: 13 residues. Trimming cost V 4 bases and J 13 bases; bases outside gene matches: 10. Assay used: immunoSEQ multiplex PCR; TCRdb lists only in-frame clones, some missing. The table has about 82,000 clones, around 87% seen once. The chain carries TRBV12-3 or TRBV12-4 and TRBJ2-1; 7 nucleotides align to TRBD2. The sample taken for sequencing was blood. This receptor was identified in a man aged 50 to 60 in good health. The CDR3 bases are TGTGCCAGCAGTTGGGACTATGGGGATAGACAGTTCTTC. It encodes CASSWDYGDRQFF.